Below, 6 T cell receptor beta chains from the same sample are listed, as sequenced in a study of Graves' ophthalmopathy and Graves' hyperthyroidism. TCR beta CDR3 regions were amplified from RNA transcripts. Second-round multiplex PCR followed a first-round RT-PCR using HTBI primers. TCRdb used MiXCR to reprocess the multiplex PCR reads, holding one entry per CDR3 protein. The sample records some 400,000 distinct CDR3 sequences, approximately 20% being singletons. Sequencing was carried out using peripheral blood. The receptors shown here come from a woman between 18 and 29 years old with Graves' ophthalmopathy.

This clonotype was found many times. The rearrangement uses TRBV6-2 or TRBV6-3 and TRBJ2-5; D is perhaps TRBD2 (5 bases). V was trimmed by 3 bases and J by 3 bases, leaving 17 bases between them. The V gene's germline CDR1 is MNHEY and CDR2 SVGEGT. The CDR3 loop spans 16 amino acids. The CDR3 spells CASSYEAGQAEETQYF. CDR3 sequence (DNA): TGTGCCAGCAGTTATGAGGCAGGTCAAGCGGAAGAGACCCAGTACTTC.

This clonotype was seen ten or more times. The rearrangement joins TRBV30 to TRBJ1-6; unclear D gene. V lost 0 bases and J 7 bases, leaving 7 bases between the germline ends. The CDR3 extends over 13 amino acids. Germline CDR1 GTSNPN, CDR2 SVGIG (reference sequence). The DNA for the CDR3 is TGTGCCTGGAGTGTAGAGCTGAATTCACCCCTCCACTTT. As protein: CAWSVELNSPLHF. Full variable domain (missing parts from reference TRBV30 and TRBJ1-6): SQTIHQWPATLVQPVGSPLSLECTVEGTSNPNLYWYRQAAGRGLQLLFYSVGIGQISSEVPQNLSASRPQDRQFILSSKKLLLSDSGFYLCAWSVELNSPLHFGNGTRLTVT.

This clonotype was seen repeatedly, ten times or more. The chain employs TRBV20-1 and TRBJ1-3; tentative D call: TRBD1 (6 bases). The CDR3 consists of 14 residues. Germline assignment: CDR1 DFQATT and CDR2 SNEGSKA (reference sequence). Trimming cost V 5 bases and J 3 bases, with 14 bases left between them. In nucleotides, the CDR3 is TGCAGTGCTTGCAGGGGCCCTGGTGGAAACACCATATATTTT. This translates into CSACRGPGGNTIYF.

This clonotype occurred many times. This chain connects TRBV6-2 or TRBV6-3 to TRBJ1-5, with D hard to call. The germline V gene encodes CDR1 MNHEY and CDR2 SVGEGT. V was trimmed by 5 bases and J by 7 bases, leaving 9 bases between them. The CDR3 loop spans 12 amino acids. CDR3 sequence: CASSPAGQPQHF. The CDR3 DNA sequence: TGTGCCAGCAGTCCGGCGGGGCAGCCCCAGCATTTT.

This clonotype was seen repeatedly, ten times or more. The chain carries TRBV7-2 and TRBJ2-4; D is tentatively TRBD1 or TRBD2 (6 bases each). The germline V and J ends were trimmed by 10 bases and 2 bases, with 15 bases remaining between them. The CDR3 runs 14 residues. CDR1 and CDR2 (germline): SGHTA, FQGNSA. Here the CDR3 reads CATQGTPPKNIQYF. CDR3 bases: TGTGCCACCCAGGGGACTCCCCCCAAAAACATTCAGTACTTC.

There are many counts of this clonotype. V and J are TRBV12-3 or TRBV12-4 and TRBJ2-5, with D perhaps matching TRBD2 (6 bases). V gave up 5 bases and J gave up 2 bases, with 15 bases separating them. The CDR3 is 15 amino acids. CDR3 protein: CASSPRRGYQETQYF. CDR3 nucleotide sequence: TGTGCCAGCAGTCCCCGACGGGGGTATCAAGAGACCCAGTACTTC.